A single sample gave rise to the 14 T cell receptor beta chains below, sequenced in a study of blood T cell repertoires in COVID-19. Measured with immunoSEQ multiplex PCR; TCRdb has only the in-frame clones, and not every one. The sample contains about 220,000 clones, approximately 80% of which appear only once. The sample taken for sequencing was peripheral blood. The receptors come from a man aged 25 to 40 with active or convalescent COVID-19.

The chain uses TRBV7-9 and TRBJ1-3, with a weak D call TRBD1 (5 bases). From germline, CDR1 is SEHNR and CDR2 FQNEAQ (reference sequence). This CDR3 has 18 residues. V gave up 5 bases and J gave up 0 bases, with 20 bases separating them. The CDR3 DNA is TGTGCCAGCAGCCCTGGGGCGAGCAGGGTAAACTCTGGAAACACCATATATTTT. It encodes CASSPGASRVNSGNTIYF.

CDR3 in DNA: TGTGCCAGCAGCCAAGATCCGCAGGAGGACACCGGGGAGCTGTTTTTT. Amino acid sequence: CASSQDPQEDTGELFF. The V call is TRBV4-2, the J call TRBJ2-2, with a possible D match to TRBD2 (5 bases). The CDR3 runs 16 residues. Per germline, CDR1 LGHNA and CDR2 YNFKEQ. V lost 0 bases to trimming and J lost 3 bases, with 11 bases between them.

Comments on this clone: A read error is possible here, since a much larger clone lies one base away. The CDR3 spells CASSLQGYQPQHF. The DNA for the CDR3 is TGTGCCAGCAGCTTACAGGGCTATCAGCCCCAGCATTTT. The rearrangement uses TRBV5-8 and TRBJ1-5; a possible D gene is TRBD1 (6 bases). The CDR3 is 13 residues long. Germline assignment: CDR1 SGHTS and CDR2 YDEGEE. Trimming pared 2 bases from V and 5 bases from J, leaving 8 bases between.

The CDR3 loop is CAWSVSGTGAGNTIYF. DNA for the CDR3: TGTGCCTGGAGTGTTTCCGGGACAGGGGCTGGAAACACCATATATTTT. This chain connects TRBV30 to TRBJ1-3; 10 nucleotides match TRBD1. The CDR3 has 16 residues. V dropped 0 bases and J dropped 2; count of bases not matched to a gene: 4. CDR1 and CDR2 (germline): GTSNPN, SVGIG (reference sequence).

The V gene is TRBV28, the J gene TRBJ1-1, with 9 bases identical to TRBD1. The CDR3 consists of 13 residues. Germline-derived CDR1 and CDR2 are MDHEN and SYDVKM. J was trimmed by 8 bases and V by 5 bases; bases with no gene match: 6. The CDR3 loop is CASSGFGTGEAFF. The CDR3 DNA is TGTGCCAGCAGTGGTTTTGGGACAGGGGAAGCTTTCTTT. The complete variable domain, with remaining parts taken from reference TRBV28 and TRBJ1-1, reads DVKVTQSSRYLVKRTGEKVFLECVQDMDHENMFWYRQDPGLGLRLIYFSYDVKMKEKGDIPEGYSVSREKKERFSLILESASTNQTSMYLCASSGFGTGEAFFGQGTRLTVV.

This clone came up once. The chain couples TRBV29-1 to TRBJ1-2, with 10 bases that match TRBD1. CDR1 is SQVTM and CDR2 is ANQGSEA in the germline V gene. This CDR3 region has 16 residues. With 5 bases clipped from V and 2 bases from J, the junction kept 11 bases outside the gene matches. For the CDR3, the DNA is TGCAGCGTTACCTCTTCCGGGACAGGGGAGAACTATGGCTACACCTTC. Translated, it gives CSVTSSGTGENYGYTF.

The chain joins TRBV15 to TRBJ1-1; D is unclear. Trimming removed 1 base from V and 2 bases from J, with 8 bases in between. This CDR3 spans 14 amino acids. Looked up from germline, CDR1 is LNHNV and CDR2 is YYDKDF (reference sequence). CDR3 in DNA: TGTGCCACCAGCAGAGCTGGCATTAACACTGAAGCTTTCTTT. Translated: CATSRAGINTEAFF.

This sequence joins TRBV5-6 and TRBJ1-4; D might be TRBD1 (5 bases). Germline CDR1 and CDR2: SGHDT and YYEEEE. The ends were cut back, 4 bases at V and 3 bases at J, with 10 bases in the middle. The CDR3 spans 14 residues. CDR3 nucleotide sequence: TGTGCCAGCAGCAGCAGGGTCCCTAATGAAAAACTGTTTTTT. This translates into CASSSRVPNEKLFF.

The rearrangement links TRBV27 to TRBJ1-1, with TRBD1 as a possible D gene (6 bases). Germline CDR1 and CDR2: MNHEY and SMNVEV (reference sequence). V dropped 5 bases and J dropped 4 bases, with 11 bases sitting between them. This CDR3 contains 13 residues. CDR3 in amino acids: CASSRRGGTEAFF. CDR3 coding DNA: TGTGCCAGCAGTCGCAGGGGTGGCACTGAAGCTTTCTTT.

This clone appeared once. The V and J genes are TRBV5-5 and TRBJ2-7, with D perhaps TRBD1 (6 bases). Per germline, CDR1 SGHKS and CDR2 YYEKEE (reference sequence). The CDR3 spans 15 residues. V was pared by 3 bases and J by 2 bases, with 15 bases between. CDR3 DNA: TGTGCCAGCAGCTCTCTCCGGCGGACAGCCTACGAGCAGTACTTC. Its protein is CASSSLRRTAYEQYF.

V is TRBV5-1 and J is TRBJ1-1, with 7 bases that match TRBD1. V was pared by 0 bases and J by 1 base, with 3 bases of the junction left unmatched. Germline CDR1 SGHRS, CDR2 YFSETQ. The CDR3 extends over 15 amino acids. The CDR3 DNA follows: TGCGCCAGCAGCTTGGGCCGACAGGGGAACACTGAAGCTTTCTTT. Its translation is CASSLGRQGNTEAFF.

The rearrangement uses TRBV28 and TRBJ1-5; 10 bases map to TRBD1. V shed 1 base, J shed 7 bases, and the junction held 4 bases outside the gene matches. The CDR3 totals 15 residues. CDR1 MDHEN and CDR2 SYDVKM come from the germline V gene. The DNA for the CDR3 is TGTGCCAGCAGTTTATCGACAGGGGGCAGGCAGCCCCAGCATTTT. Protein sequence: CASSLSTGGRQPQHF. The full variable domain, in which reference TRBV28 and TRBJ1-5 provide the parts outside the CDR3, is DVKVTQSSRYLVKRTGEKVFLECVQDMDHENMFWYRQDPGLGLRLIYFSYDVKMKEKGDIPEGYSVSREKKERFSLILESASTNQTSMYLCASSLSTGGRQPQHFGDGTRLSIL.

V is TRBV11-2 and J is TRBJ1-1; D may be TRBD1 (6 bases). The length of the CDR3 is 13 residues. Germline V lookup: CDR1 SGHAT, CDR2 FQNNGV. V was shortened by 6 bases and J by 0 bases, with 8 bases between the two germline ends. The CDR3 is CASRTGLNTEAFF. CDR3 coding DNA: TGTGCCAGCAGGACAGGTTTGAACACTGAAGCTTTCTTT. Full variable domain (missing parts from reference TRBV11-2 and TRBJ1-1): EAGVAQSPRYKIIEKRQSVAFWCNPISGHATLYWYQQILGQGPKLLIQFQNNGVVDDSQLPKDRFSAERLKGVDSTLKIQPAKLEDSAVYLCASRTGLNTEAFFGQGTRLTVV.

The chain recombines TRBV28 with TRBJ1-2; the D gene is possibly TRBD1 (6 bases). The CDR3 is 17 amino acids. V lost 5 bases and J 4 bases, leaving 23 bases between the germline ends. The germline V gene has CDR1 MDHEN and CDR2 SYDVKM. The CDR3 nucleotides are TGTGCCAGCAGTCCCCAGACAGGTCTAGGATTGGCCTATGGCTACACCTTC. This gives the protein CASSPQTGLGLAYGYTF.